Below are 20 T cell receptor beta chains sequenced from a single sample in a study of blood T cell repertoires in COVID-19. Produced via immunoSEQ multiplex PCR; TCRdb's table is partial and in-frame only. The sample lists under 200,000 clones; about 88% were seen once. Input material: peripheral blood. Receptors were obtained from a man in his sixties with acute or convalescent COVID-19.

The V gene is TRBV6-5, the J gene TRBJ2-5; 8 bases line up with TRBD2. Germline loops: CDR1 MNHEY, CDR2 SVGAGI. The CDR3 has 14 residues. The J segment lost 4 bases and the V segment lost 1 base, leaving 2 bases of the junction unmatched. The CDR3 DNA sequence: TGTGCCAGCAGTTACTTCGCGGGAGGAGAGACCCAGTACTTC. As protein: CASSYFAGGETQYF.

The chain links TRBV5-5 to TRBJ2-3; 9 positions match TRBD2. There are 15 residues in the CDR3. V lost 2 bases and J lost 0; bases outside the gene matches: 1. Germline V gene data show CDR1 as SGHKS and CDR2 as YYEKEE (reference sequence). This CDR3 reads CASSFTSGSTDTQYF. CDR3 bases: TGTGCCAGCAGCTTCACTAGCGGGAGCACAGATACGCAGTATTTT.

The rearrangement joins TRBV7-9 to TRBJ2-7, with D maybe TRBD2 (6 bases). V gave up 5 bases and J gave up 0 bases, with 11 bases separating them. This CDR3 contains 14 residues. Germline CDR1 and CDR2: SEHNR and FQNEAQ (reference sequence). The CDR3 sequence is CASSLGRGSYEQYV. In DNA form, the CDR3 reads TGTGCCAGCAGCCTGGGGCGGGGCTCCTACGAGCAGTACGTC.

The chain has TRBV6-2 or TRBV6-3 and TRBJ2-5; maybe TRBD2 (7 bases). V dropped 2 bases and J dropped 4 bases, with 17 bases sitting between them. Germline V lookup: CDR1 MNHEY, CDR2 SVGEGT. This CDR3 is built from 16 residues. Here the CDR3 reads CASSYGPLGGRETQYF. DNA for the CDR3: TGTGCCAGCAGTTACGGGCCTTTGGGGGGGCGAGAGACCCAGTACTTC.

This chain joins TRBV21-1 and TRBJ2-1; TRBD2 reflects the table's D call only, with no check against the DNA. TRBV21-1 constitutes a pseudogene. The CDR3 totals 17 residues. CDR3 region: CASSPWGGLPPDNEQFF. The CDR3 DNA is TGTGCCAGCAGCCCTTGGGGGGGGCTTCCCCCGGACAATGAGCAGTTCTTC.

This clone was counted many times. This chain links TRBV30 with TRBJ1-3; D not resolved. Germline CDR1 GTSNPN, CDR2 SVGIG (reference sequence). The CDR3 contains 14 residues. The germline V and J ends were trimmed by 0 bases and 5 bases, with 11 bases remaining between them. This CDR3 reads CAWSVTSSRNTIYF. The CDR3 bases are TGTGCCTGGAGTGTAACATCTTCGAGAAACACCATATATTTT. The whole variable domain, remainder taken from reference TRBV30 and TRBJ1-3, is SQTIHQWPATLVQPVGSPLSLECTVEGTSNPNLYWYRQAAGRGLQLLFYSVGIGQISSEVPQNLSASRPQDRQFILSSKKLLLSDSGFYLCAWSVTSSRNTIYFGEGSWLTVV.

The rearrangement links TRBV11-3 to TRBJ2-7, with TRBD2 matching over 13 bases. The germline gives CDR1 SGHNT, CDR2 YENEEA. The ends lost 5 bases at V and 0 bases at J; junction bases unmatched: 4. The CDR3 is made up of 16 amino acids. CDR3 nucleotide sequence: TGTGCCAGCAGCATCGGGACTAGCGGGACCTCCTACGAGCAGTACTTC. It translates to CASSIGTSGTSYEQYF. The full variable domain, rest sourced from reference TRBV11-3 and TRBJ2-7, is EAGVVQSPRYKIIEKKQPVAFWCNPISGHNTLYWYLQNLGQGPELLIRYENEEAVDDSQLPKDRFSAERLKGVDSTLKIQPAELGDSAVYLCASSIGTSGTSYEQYFGPGTRLTVT.

This clone was seen just once. The J gene is TRBJ1-4, the V gene TRBV6-2 or TRBV6-3; D gene unclear. The CDR3 runs to 11 residues. Trimming pared 4 bases from V and 7 bases from J, leaving 4 bases between. The germline gives CDR1 MNHEY, CDR2 SVGEGT. The CDR3, as DNA: TGTGCCAGCAGTTCATTTGAAAAACTGTTTTTT. As protein: CASSSFEKLFF.

This clone was found once. The chain couples TRBV27 to TRBJ1-5, with TRBD1 identical over 9 bases. Trimming at V came to 8 bases and at J to 6 bases, leaving 23 bases not matched to a gene. This CDR3 contains 19 residues. Germline values: CDR1 MNHEY, CDR2 SMNVEV (reference sequence). The CDR3 bases are TGTGCCAGCGGTGTATGGCCGGGACAGGGTCCCACCGGAGGTCAGCCCCAGCATTTT. As protein: CASGVWPGQGPTGGQPQHF.

This chain links TRBV9 with TRBJ1-2; D is uncertain. The CDR3 length is 10 residues. Germline CDR1 reads SGDLS; CDR2 reads YYNGEE. V was shortened by 3 bases and J by 8 bases, with 5 bases between the two germline ends. The CDR3 nucleotides read TGTGCCAGCAGCGGACTCGGCTACACCTTC. Its translation is CASSGLGYTF.

The chain is built from TRBV14 and TRBJ1-1; 7 bases line up with TRBD1. V gave up 2 bases and J gave up 11 bases; unmatched junction bases: 5. The CDR3 is 12 residues long. Germline CDR1 and CDR2: SGHDN and FVKESK. The CDR3 is CASSQSDRVAFF. The DNA of the CDR3 is TGTGCCAGCAGCCAATCCGACAGGGTGGCTTTCTTT.

The CDR3 reads CATSRDWGTVENSPLHF. Here the CDR3 DNA reads TGTGCCACCAGCAGAGATTGGGGGACAGTGGAAAATTCACCCCTCCACTTT. V and J are TRBV15 and TRBJ1-6, with 7 bases fitting TRBD1. Germline V gene sequence: CDR1 LNHNV, CDR2 YYDKDF (reference sequence). V dropped 0 bases and J dropped 7; count of bases not matched to a gene: 9. CDR3 size: 17 residues.

The genes are TRBV19 and TRBJ2-1; D ambiguous. The CDR3 contains 14 residues. Trimming stripped 10 bases from V and 1 base from J, with 14 bases between. The germline V gene has CDR1 LNHDA and CDR2 SQIVND (reference sequence). This chain's CDR3 is CAISIGSSYNEQFF. As DNA, the CDR3 is TGTGCCATCTCAATCGGTTCTTCCTACAATGAGCAGTTCTTC.

The rearrangement uses TRBV12-3 or TRBV12-4 and TRBJ1-1; D ambiguous. V was trimmed by 5 bases and J by 3 bases, leaving 10 bases between them. The CDR3 is 13 amino acids. CDR3 sequence: CASSAYTDTEAFF. The CDR3 bases are TGTGCCAGCAGTGCCTATACCGACACTGAAGCTTTCTTT.

V and J are TRBV7-3 and TRBJ2-7, with 8 bases aligning to TRBD2. The junction had 8 bases not matched to a gene; V was cut back by 0 bases and J by 7 bases. Germline values: CDR1 SGHTA, CDR2 FQGTGA. The CDR3 consists of 15 residues. DNA of the CDR3: TGTGCCAGCAGCTTAACGATCGCGACGGGAGGGGAGCAGTACTTC. It encodes CASSLTIATGGEQYF.

J is TRBJ2-7 and V is TRBV19; D is unclear. Germline V lookup: CDR1 LNHDA, CDR2 SQIVND (reference sequence). The CDR3 extends over 14 amino acids. Trimming shortened V by 5 bases and J by 0 bases, and 11 bases separated the two germline ends. In nucleotides, the CDR3 is TGTGCCAGTAGTCCGTCCCCGAGCTCCTACGAGCAGTACGTC. Residues: CASSPSPSSYEQYV.

The gene calls are TRBV3-1 (or the pseudogene TRBV3-2) and TRBJ2-7; 7 bases match TRBD1. Germline loops: CDR1 LGHDT, CDR2 YNNKEL (reference sequence). CDR3 length: 14 amino acids. V shed 1 base and J 1 base; nucleotides not matched to a gene: 1. The chain's CDR3 is CASSQATGSYEQYF. DNA of the CDR3: TGTGCCAGCAGCCAAGCGACAGGGTCCTACGAGCAGTACTTC.

J is TRBJ2-3 and V is TRBV29-1; weak D call: TRBD1 (6 bases). With 4 bases removed from V and 2 bases from J, the gap between germline ends came to 19 bases. Germline CDR1 SQVTM, CDR2 ANQGSEA. The CDR3 spans 16 residues. The CDR3 is CSVVGQPTPSTDTQYF. In DNA, the CDR3 is TGCAGCGTTGTCGGACAGCCTACCCCCTCCACAGATACGCAGTATTTT.

Here the CDR3 reads CASSTGGAGPYGYTF. The CDR3 DNA sequence: TGCGCCAGCAGCACAGGGGGCGCCGGTCCCTATGGCTACACCTTC. The rearrangement links TRBV5-1 to TRBJ1-2; TRBD1 agrees at 9 bases. The CDR3 is made up of 15 amino acids. J was trimmed by 4 bases and V by 4 bases; bases with no gene match: 8. CDR1 is SGHRS and CDR2 is YFSETQ in the germline V gene.

The V gene is TRBV6-5, the J gene TRBJ2-3, with D possibly being TRBD2 (6 bases). The germline V gene encodes CDR1 MNHEY and CDR2 SVGAGI. The CDR3 is 15 amino acids. With 7 bases removed from V and 4 bases from J, the gap between germline ends came to 18 bases. The CDR3 here is CASTLQTRISDTQYF. Here the CDR3 DNA reads TGTGCCAGCACTCTGCAGACTAGAATCTCAGATACGCAGTATTTT.